The clone carrying this TCR beta chain was picked up many times. This sample was included in a study of neurological immune-mediated disorders. One entry per CDR3 protein, called by TCRdb with MiXCR from the 5' RACE reads. This sample has roughly 62,000 distinct CDR3 sequences, with less than 4% found just once. The CDR3 length is 14 residues. From germline, CDR1 is SGHRS and CDR2 YFSETQ. Trimming took off 2 bases at V and 1 base at J, with 9 bases between the two ends. The unsorted libraries were produced from 2 million PBMCs held at -80 C. The sample comprised PBMCs. The chain is built from TRBV5-1 and TRBJ1-1; D unresolved. This receptor was obtained from a woman between 50 and 59 years old with multiple sclerosis. The chain's CDR3 is CASSLSGENTEAFF. CDR3 coding DNA: TGCGCCAGCAGCTTAAGTGGGGAGAACACTGAAGCTTTCTTT. The whole variable domain, filled in from reference TRBV5-1 and TRBJ1-1, reads KAGVTQTPRYLIKTRGQQVTLSCSPISGHRSVSWYQQTPGQGLQFLFEYFSETQRNKGNFPGRFSGRQFSNSRSEMNVSTLELGDSALYLCASSLSGENTEAFFGQGTRLTVV.